Listed below are T cell receptor beta chains from one sample, sequenced in a study of cytomegalovirus exposure and HLA in healthy donors. TCRdb's copy holds only in-frame clones and misses some; the assay was immunoSEQ multiplex PCR. The data show about 200,000 clones, roughly 82% seen once. The specimen was PBMCs. The receptors were gathered from a woman in her 30s in good health and CMV-seropositive. Each CDR3 is given with its conserved first and last residue. The D gene is left open where the match is weak. Clone size appears in some rows only: once, few, many, or a class for an expanded clone.

V: TRBV7-9; J: TRBJ1-1; size: NA; D: TRBD1; DNA: TGTGCCAGCAGCGAACAGGGGGCTCCGAACACTGAAGCTTTCTTT; CDR3: CASSEQGAPNTEAFF
V: TRBV4-2; J: TRBJ2-5; size: NA; D: NA; DNA: TGTGCCAGCAGCCAAGGCGCCGGGACACAAGAGACCCAGTACTTC; CDR3: CASSQGAGTQETQYF
V: TRBV11-1; J: TRBJ1-2; size: NA; D: TRBD1; DNA: TGTGCCAGCAGCTTCGACAGGGTCGGCCATGGCTACACCTTC; CDR3: CASSFDRVGHGYTF
V: TRBV15; J: TRBJ1-5; size: NA; D: TRBD1; DNA: TGTGCCACCAGCAGAGGAGGGACAGGGGCCAATCAGCCCCAGCATTTT; CDR3: CATSRGGTGANQPQHF
V: TRBV27; J: TRBJ2-1; size: once; D: TRBD2; DNA: TGTGCCAGCACCCCGACTAGCGGGAGGGCCGGTGAGCAGTTCTTC; CDR3: CASTPTSGRAGEQFF
V: TRBV19; J: TRBJ1-3; size: NA; D: NA; DNA: TGTGCCAGTAGTATACGTAGAACCGTCGATGGAAACACCATATATTTT; CDR3: CASSIRRTVDGNTIYF
V: TRBV13; J: TRBJ1-4; size: once; D: NA; DNA: TGTGCCAGCAGCCGCAGGGGCTTGGATGAAAAACTGTTTTTT; CDR3: CASSRRGLDEKLFF
V: TRBV6-5; J: TRBJ2-1; size: NA; D: TRBD2; DNA: TGTGCCAGCAGTTCCCCGGGTGGGAGGGCCCCCAATGAGCAGTTCTTC; CDR3: CASSSPGGRAPNEQFF
V: TRBV5-1; J: TRBJ2-5; size: once; D: TRBD1; DNA: TGCGCCAGCAGCTTGGAGGCAGGGGGTCTGGGAGAGACCCAGTACTTC; CDR3: CASSLEAGGLGETQYF
V: TRBV5-1; J: TRBJ2-1; size: NA; D: NA; DNA: TGCGCCAGCAGCTTCTCGCGGGGCTACAATGAGCAGTTCTTC; CDR3: CASSFSRGYNEQFF
V: TRBV7-2; J: TRBJ2-3; size: NA; D: NA; DNA: TGTGCCAGCAGCTTTGAACTATACACAGATACGCAGTATTTT; CDR3: CASSFELYTDTQYF
V: TRBV9; J: TRBJ1-5; size: NA; D: NA; DNA: TGTGCCAGCAGCGCAGGGACAAACAATCAGCCCCAGCATTTT; CDR3: CASSAGTNNQPQHF
V: TRBV6-1; J: TRBJ1-3; size: NA; D: NA; DNA: TGTGCCACCGCCCGGGTCTCTGGAAACACCATATATTTT; CDR3: CATARVSGNTIYF
V: TRBV27; J: TRBJ1-2; size: NA; D: TRBD1; DNA: TGTGCCAGCAGTCTGGGACAGGGGATTAACTATGGCTACACCTTC; CDR3: CASSLGQGINYGYTF
V: TRBV2; J: TRBJ2-7; size: NA; D: TRBD1; DNA: TGTGCCAGCAGTGAGCGGACAGGGGTCGTCTACGAGCAGTACTTC; CDR3: CASSERTGVVYEQYF
V: TRBV5-1; J: TRBJ2-7; size: NA; D: NA; DNA: TGCGCCAGCAGAGGGGATGCGTCCTACGAGCAGTACTTC; CDR3: CASRGDASYEQYF
V: TRBV21-1; J: TRBJ2-7; size: NA; D: NA; DNA: TGTGCCAGCAGCAATGGGATTCTGACTAGACCTCAACCCTACGAGCAGTACTTC; CDR3: CASSNGILTRPQPYEQYF
V: TRBV2; J: TRBJ1-1; size: few; D: NA; DNA: TGTGCCAGCAGTCCTCGGTCGGTAAGCACTGAAGCTTTCTTT; CDR3: CASSPRSVSTEAFF
V: TRBV28; J: TRBJ2-7; size: NA; D: TRBD1; DNA: TGTGCCAGCAGTCTAGACAGGGACGAGCAGTACTTC; CDR3: CASSLDRDEQYF
V: TRBV27; J: TRBJ2-1; size: NA; D: NA; DNA: TGTGCCAGCAGTAAGTTTACATACAATGAGCAGTTCTTC; CDR3: CASSKFTYNEQFF
V: TRBV7-9; J: TRBJ2-7; size: NA; D: NA; DNA: TGTGCCAGCAGCTTAGCCGAGAACGAGCAGTACTTC; CDR3: CASSLAENEQYF
V: TRBV6-5; J: TRBJ1-1; size: NA; D: TRBD1; DNA: TGTGCCAGCAGTTACTCCGGGACAGGGCTCACTGAAGCTTTCTTT; CDR3: CASSYSGTGLTEAFF
V: TRBV28; J: TRBJ2-7; size: NA; D: TRBD2; DNA: TGTGCCAGCAGTTTCTCCGGGAGGGCACCCTACGAGCAGTACTTC; CDR3: CASSFSGRAPYEQYF
V: TRBV5-1; J: TRBJ1-1; size: NA; D: NA; DNA: TGCGCCAGCAGTTGGACTGGGGACACTGAAGCTTTCTTT; CDR3: CASSWTGDTEAFF
V: TRBV5-1; J: TRBJ1-1; size: NA; D: NA; DNA: TGCGCCAGCAGCTTACTTCCGGGGGGGAACACTGAAGCTTTCTTT; CDR3: CASSLLPGGNTEAFF
V: TRBV7-9; J: TRBJ1-1; size: NA; D: NA; DNA: TGTGCCAGCAGCCAAACGGTGGCTTTCTTT; CDR3: CASSQTVAFF
V: TRBV5-1; J: TRBJ2-7; size: NA; D: TRBD2; DNA: TGCGCCAGCAGTCCTCAGACTAGCGGCTACGAGCAGTACTTC; CDR3: CASSPQTSGYEQYF
V: TRBV28; J: TRBJ2-1; size: once; D: TRBD2; DNA: TGTGCCAGCAGTTTCGGGGGGGTCGAGTTCTTC; CDR3: CASSFGGVEFF
V: TRBV5-1; J: TRBJ2-7; size: NA; D: TRBD2; DNA: TGCGCCAGCAGCTTGGGCCTAGCGGGAGCCTACGAGCAGTACTTC; CDR3: CASSLGLAGAYEQYF
V: TRBV5-1; J: TRBJ1-2; size: NA; D: TRBD1; DNA: TGCGCCAGCAGCTTGGGGGACAGAAACTATGGCTACACCTTC; CDR3: CASSLGDRNYGYTF
V: TRBV6-5; J: TRBJ2-7; size: NA; D: NA; DNA: TGTGCCAGCAGACCTCCTGGGCGTTACGAGCAGTACTTC; CDR3: CASRPPGRYEQYF
V: TRBV4-1; J: TRBJ1-5; size: NA; D: NA; DNA: TGCGCCAGCAGCCAAGGGAGGGACCTAGGGGGGGATCAGCCCCAGCATTTT; CDR3: CASSQGRDLGGDQPQHF
V: TRBV29-1; J: TRBJ1-2; size: NA; D: TRBD1; DNA: TGCAGCGTTGGGACAGGGGTAACTCTCTATGGCTACACCTTC; CDR3: CSVGTGVTLYGYTF
V: TRBV4-1; J: TRBJ2-2; size: NA; D: TRBD2; DNA: TGCGCCAGCAGCCGCCTGACTAGCGGGAGGAACACCGGGGAGCTGTTTTTT; CDR3: CASSRLTSGRNTGELFF
V: TRBV5-1; J: TRBJ2-1; size: NA; D: NA; DNA: TGCGCCAGCAGCTTGGTAGCGGACTCCTACAATGAGCAGTTCTTC; CDR3: CASSLVADSYNEQFF
V: TRBV12-5; J: TRBJ1-1; size: once; D: TRBD1; DNA: TGTGCTAGTGGTTTGGTACAGGGGGCGAACACTGAAGCTTTCTTT; CDR3: CASGLVQGANTEAFF
V: TRBV5-1; J: TRBJ2-3; size: NA; D: TRBD2; DNA: TGCGCCAGCAGCTCTCTAACTAGCGGGACGGCAGATACGCAGTATTTT; CDR3: CASSSLTSGTADTQYF
V: TRBV11-2; J: TRBJ1-2; size: NA; D: NA; DNA: TGTGCCAGCAGCCGGACAGAACATGGCTACACCTTC; CDR3: CASSRTEHGYTF
V: TRBV6-1; J: TRBJ2-7; size: NA; D: TRBD2; DNA: TGTGCCAGCAGTTTTAGCGGGAGGGTCGGCGAGCAGTACTTC; CDR3: CASSFSGRVGEQYF
V: TRBV30; J: TRBJ2-1; size: NA; D: TRBD2; DNA: TGTGCCTGGAGTGTAAGGCCTAGCGGGAGGTCATTAATTATCAATGAGCAGTTCTTC; CDR3: CAWSVRPSGRSLIINEQFF
V: TRBV30; J: TRBJ1-2; size: NA; D: NA; DNA: TGTGCCTGGAGGGTTCCAGGGCATAACTATGGCTACACCTTC; CDR3: CAWRVPGHNYGYTF
V: TRBV2; J: TRBJ2-7; size: NA; D: NA; DNA: TGTGCCAGCACCGCCGTAGGGGCCGCCGAGCAGTACTTC; CDR3: CASTAVGAAEQYF
V: TRBV5-1; J: TRBJ1-2; size: NA; D: TRBD1; DNA: TGCGCCAGCAGTAGCCCGGGACAGAGCTATGGCTACACCTTC; CDR3: CASSSPGQSYGYTF
V: TRBV15; J: TRBJ1-5; size: NA; D: TRBD1; DNA: TGTGCCACCCGGCCTACCGGGACAGGGGGCAATCAGCCCCAGCATTTT; CDR3: CATRPTGTGGNQPQHF
V: TRBV27; J: TRBJ2-1; size: NA; D: TRBD1; DNA: TGTGCCAGCGGGGAGGGGACAGGGGGCAGGAATGAGCAGTTCTTC; CDR3: CASGEGTGGRNEQFF
V: TRBV18; J: TRBJ2-1; size: NA; D: NA; DNA: TGTGCCAGCTCACCGAGCAGCGATTTATCCTCTTATCAGTTCTTC; CDR3: CASSPSSDLSSYQFF
V: TRBV6-5; J: TRBJ1-1; size: NA; D: NA; DNA: TGTGCCAGCAGTCCTCTGGACAGTACGGGAACTGAAGCTTTCTTT; CDR3: CASSPLDSTGTEAFF